This entry describes one T cell receptor (beta chain). This specimen comes from a study of cytotoxic CD8 clonotypes in ibrutinib-treated CLL. This CDR3 has 14 residues. J was trimmed by 7 bases and V by 7 bases; bases with no gene match: 6. The germline gives CDR1 SGHRS, CDR2 YFSETQ. Produced via immunoSEQ multiplex PCR; TCRdb's table is partial and in-frame only. The data show about 140,000 clones, with 77% seen just once and less than 30% held by the top ten. The chain is built from TRBV5-1 and TRBJ2-1; 12 bases align to TRBD1. The sequence came from a human donor with chronic lymphocytic leukemia. The material was PBMCs, obtained after 12 months of ibrutinib treatment. Written as DNA, the CDR3 is TGCGCCAGCCGGGGACAGGGGGCTTGGAATGAGCAGTTCTTC. This encodes CASRGQGAWNEQFF.